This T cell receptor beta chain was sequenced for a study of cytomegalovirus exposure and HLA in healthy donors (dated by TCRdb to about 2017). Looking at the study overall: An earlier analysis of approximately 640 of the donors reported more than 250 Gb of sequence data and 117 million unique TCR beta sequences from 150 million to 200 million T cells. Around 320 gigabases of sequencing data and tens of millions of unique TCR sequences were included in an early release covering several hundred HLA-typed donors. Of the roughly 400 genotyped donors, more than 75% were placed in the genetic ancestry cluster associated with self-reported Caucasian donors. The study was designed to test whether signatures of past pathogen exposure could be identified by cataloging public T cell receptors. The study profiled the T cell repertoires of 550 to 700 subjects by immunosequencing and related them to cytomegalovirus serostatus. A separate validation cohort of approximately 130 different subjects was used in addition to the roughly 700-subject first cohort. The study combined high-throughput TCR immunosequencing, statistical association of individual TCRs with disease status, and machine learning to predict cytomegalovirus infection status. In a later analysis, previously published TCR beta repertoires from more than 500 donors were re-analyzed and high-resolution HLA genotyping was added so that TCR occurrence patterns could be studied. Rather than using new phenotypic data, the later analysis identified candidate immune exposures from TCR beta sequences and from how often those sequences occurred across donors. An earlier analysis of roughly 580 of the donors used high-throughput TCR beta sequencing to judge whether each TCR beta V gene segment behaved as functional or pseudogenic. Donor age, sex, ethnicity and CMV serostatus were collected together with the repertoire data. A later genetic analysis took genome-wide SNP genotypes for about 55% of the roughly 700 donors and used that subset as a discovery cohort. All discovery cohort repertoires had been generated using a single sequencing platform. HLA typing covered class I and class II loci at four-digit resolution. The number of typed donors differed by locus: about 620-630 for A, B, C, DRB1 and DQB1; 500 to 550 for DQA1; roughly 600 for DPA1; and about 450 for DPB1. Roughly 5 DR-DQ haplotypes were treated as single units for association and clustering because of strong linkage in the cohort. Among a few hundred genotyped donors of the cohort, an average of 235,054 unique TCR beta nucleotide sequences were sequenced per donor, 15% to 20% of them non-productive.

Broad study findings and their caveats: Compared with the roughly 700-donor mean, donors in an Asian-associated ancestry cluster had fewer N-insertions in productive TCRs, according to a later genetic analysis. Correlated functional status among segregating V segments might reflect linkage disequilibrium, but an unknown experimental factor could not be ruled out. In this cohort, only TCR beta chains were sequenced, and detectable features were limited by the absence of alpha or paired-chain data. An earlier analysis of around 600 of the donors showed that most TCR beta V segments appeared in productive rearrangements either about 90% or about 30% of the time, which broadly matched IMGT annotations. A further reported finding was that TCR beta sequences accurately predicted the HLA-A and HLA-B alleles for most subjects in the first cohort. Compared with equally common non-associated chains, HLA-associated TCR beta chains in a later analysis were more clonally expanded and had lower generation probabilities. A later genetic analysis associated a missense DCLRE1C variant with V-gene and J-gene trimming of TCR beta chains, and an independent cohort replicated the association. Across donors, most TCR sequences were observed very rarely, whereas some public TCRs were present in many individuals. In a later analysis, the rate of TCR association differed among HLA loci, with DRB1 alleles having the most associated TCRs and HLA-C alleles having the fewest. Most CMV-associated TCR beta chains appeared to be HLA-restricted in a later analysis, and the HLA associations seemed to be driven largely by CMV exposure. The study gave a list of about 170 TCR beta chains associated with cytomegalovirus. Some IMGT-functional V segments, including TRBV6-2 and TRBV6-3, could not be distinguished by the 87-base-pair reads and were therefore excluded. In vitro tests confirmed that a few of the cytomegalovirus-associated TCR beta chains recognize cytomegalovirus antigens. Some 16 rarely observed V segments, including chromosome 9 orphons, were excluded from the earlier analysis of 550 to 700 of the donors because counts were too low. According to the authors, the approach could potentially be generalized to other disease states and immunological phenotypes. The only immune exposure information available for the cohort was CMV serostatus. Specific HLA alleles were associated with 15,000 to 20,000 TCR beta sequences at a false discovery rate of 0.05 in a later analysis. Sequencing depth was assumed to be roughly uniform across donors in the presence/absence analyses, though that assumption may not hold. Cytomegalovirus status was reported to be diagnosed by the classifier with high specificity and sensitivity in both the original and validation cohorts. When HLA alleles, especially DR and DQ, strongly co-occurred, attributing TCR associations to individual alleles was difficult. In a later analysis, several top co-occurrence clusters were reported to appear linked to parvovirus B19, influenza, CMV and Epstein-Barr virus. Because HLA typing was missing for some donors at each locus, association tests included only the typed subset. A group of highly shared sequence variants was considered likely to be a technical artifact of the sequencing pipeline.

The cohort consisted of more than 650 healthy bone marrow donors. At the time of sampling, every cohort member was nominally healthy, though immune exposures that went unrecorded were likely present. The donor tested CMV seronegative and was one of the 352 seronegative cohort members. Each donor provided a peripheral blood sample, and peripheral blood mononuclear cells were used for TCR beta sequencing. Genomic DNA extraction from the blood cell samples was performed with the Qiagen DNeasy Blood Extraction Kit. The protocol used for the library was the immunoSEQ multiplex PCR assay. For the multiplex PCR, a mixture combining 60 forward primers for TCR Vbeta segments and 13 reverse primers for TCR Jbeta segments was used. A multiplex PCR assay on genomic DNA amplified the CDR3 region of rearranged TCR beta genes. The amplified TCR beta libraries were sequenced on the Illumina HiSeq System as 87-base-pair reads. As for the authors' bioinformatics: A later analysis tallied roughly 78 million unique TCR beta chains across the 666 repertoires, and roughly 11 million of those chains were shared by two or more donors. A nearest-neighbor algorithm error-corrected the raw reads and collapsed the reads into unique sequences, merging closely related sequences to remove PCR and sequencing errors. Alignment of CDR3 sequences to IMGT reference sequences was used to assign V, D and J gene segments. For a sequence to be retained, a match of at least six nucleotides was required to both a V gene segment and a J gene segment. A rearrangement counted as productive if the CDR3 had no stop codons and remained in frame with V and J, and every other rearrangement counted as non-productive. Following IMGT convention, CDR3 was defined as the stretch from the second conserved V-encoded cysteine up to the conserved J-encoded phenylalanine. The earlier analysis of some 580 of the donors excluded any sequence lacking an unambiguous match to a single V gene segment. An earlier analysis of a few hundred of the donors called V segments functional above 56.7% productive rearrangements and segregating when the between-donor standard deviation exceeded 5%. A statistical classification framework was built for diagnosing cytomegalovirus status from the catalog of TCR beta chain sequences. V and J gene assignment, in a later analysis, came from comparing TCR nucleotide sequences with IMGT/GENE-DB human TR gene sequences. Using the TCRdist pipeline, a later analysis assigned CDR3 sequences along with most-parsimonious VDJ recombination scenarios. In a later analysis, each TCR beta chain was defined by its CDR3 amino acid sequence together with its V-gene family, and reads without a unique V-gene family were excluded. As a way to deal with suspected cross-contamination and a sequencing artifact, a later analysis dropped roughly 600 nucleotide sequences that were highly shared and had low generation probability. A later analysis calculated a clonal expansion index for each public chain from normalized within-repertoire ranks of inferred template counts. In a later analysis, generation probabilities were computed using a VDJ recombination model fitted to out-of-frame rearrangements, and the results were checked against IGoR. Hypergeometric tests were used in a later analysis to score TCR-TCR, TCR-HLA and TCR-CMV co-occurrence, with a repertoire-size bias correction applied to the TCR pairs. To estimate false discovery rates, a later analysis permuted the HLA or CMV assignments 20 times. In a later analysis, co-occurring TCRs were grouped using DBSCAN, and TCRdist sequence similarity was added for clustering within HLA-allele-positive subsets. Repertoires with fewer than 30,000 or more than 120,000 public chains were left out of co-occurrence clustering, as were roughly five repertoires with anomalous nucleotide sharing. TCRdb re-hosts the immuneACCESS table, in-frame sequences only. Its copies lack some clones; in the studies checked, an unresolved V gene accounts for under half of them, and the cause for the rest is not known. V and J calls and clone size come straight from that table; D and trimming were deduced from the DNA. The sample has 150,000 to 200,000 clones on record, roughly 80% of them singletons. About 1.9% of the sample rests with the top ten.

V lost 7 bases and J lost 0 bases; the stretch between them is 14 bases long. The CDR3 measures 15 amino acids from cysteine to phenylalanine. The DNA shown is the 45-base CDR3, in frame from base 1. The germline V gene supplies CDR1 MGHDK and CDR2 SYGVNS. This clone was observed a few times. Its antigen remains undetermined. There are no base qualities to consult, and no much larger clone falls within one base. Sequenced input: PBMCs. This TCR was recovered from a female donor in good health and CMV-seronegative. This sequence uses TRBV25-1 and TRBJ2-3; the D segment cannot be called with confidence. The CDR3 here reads CASTQARSSTDTQYF. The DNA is TGTGCCAGCACCCAAGCCCGATCTAGCACAGATACGCAGTATTTT.